What follows describes a single TCR beta chain. Antigen specificity is unknown. Vbeta (60) and Jbeta (13) primers were used in the PCR. Assay used: immunoSEQ multiplex PCR; TCRdb lists only in-frame clones, some missing. Of fewer than 150,000 clones listed, 76% are singletons. The record originates from a study of cytomegalovirus exposure and HLA in healthy donors. About the research overall: Of some 410 genotyped donors, 81% grouped in the Caucasian-associated ancestry cluster.

Findings of the study overall: Approximately 18,000 TCR beta sequences were associated with HLA alleles at 0.05 false discovery rate in a later analysis. Several top significant clusters appeared, in a later analysis, to be linked to common viral pathogens.

From germline, CDR1 is SGHVS and CDR2 FQNEAQ. The CDR3 spans 16 residues. Trimming cost V 1 base and J 2 bases, with 12 bases left between them. This rearrangement joins TRBV7-8 to TRBJ1-5; D remains unclear. The sequence was collected from a man between 18 and 29 years old in good health and CMV-seronegative. The sequenced sample consisted of PBMCs. The CDR3 nucleotides read TGTGCCAGCAGCTTAGGAGGGTTCGTCCGCAATCAGCCCCAGCATTTT. Amino acids: CASSLGGFVRNQPQHF. The full variable domain, rest sourced from reference TRBV7-8 and TRBJ1-5, is GAGVSQSPRYKVAKRGQDVALRCDPISGHVSLFWYQQALGQGPEFLTYFQNEAQLDKSGLPSDRFFAERPEGSVSTLKIQRTQQEDSAVYLCASSLGGFVRNQPQHFGDGTRLSIL.